These T cell receptor beta chains were read from a single sample in a study of blood T cell repertoires in COVID-19. The protocol was immunoSEQ multiplex PCR, while the TCRdb copy is restricted to in-frame clones and leaves out a portion. The table lists more than 45,000 clones, 90% of them singletons. Sequencing was performed on peripheral blood. The receptors shown here come from a man in his sixties with acute or convalescent COVID-19. The CDR3 runs from the conserved cysteine through the conserved F or W. A D gene is named only where the DNA matches it firmly.

j_gene: TRBJ2-5
d_gene: .
v_gene: TRBV11-2
CDR3aa: CASSRAREETQYF

j_gene: TRBJ1-4
d_gene: .
v_gene: TRBV29-1
CDR3aa: CSVDGQGDEKLFF

j_gene: TRBJ1-1
d_gene: TRBD1
v_gene: TRBV6-5
CDR3aa: CASRGGRQGIPEAFF

j_gene: TRBJ2-1
d_gene: .
v_gene: TRBV7-2
CDR3aa: CASSLALRDEQFF

j_gene: TRBJ1-6
d_gene: .
v_gene: TRBV6-5
CDR3aa: CASSYQGSNSPLHF

j_gene: TRBJ2-7
d_gene: TRBD1
v_gene: TRBV19
CDR3aa: CASSKEGRQGDWYF

j_gene: TRBJ1-2
d_gene: TRBD1
v_gene: TRBV11-2
CDR3aa: CASSLVAQGYGYTF

j_gene: TRBJ2-3
d_gene: .
v_gene: TRBV6-4
CDR3aa: CASSANFLSTDTQYF

j_gene: TRBJ1-2
d_gene: TRBD1
v_gene: TRBV7-6
CDR3aa: CASSPLDRVYGYTF

j_gene: TRBJ1-1
d_gene: TRBD1
v_gene: TRBV25-1
CDR3aa: CASSDWTGQGGTEAFF

j_gene: TRBJ2-3
d_gene: .
v_gene: TRBV11-2
CDR3aa: CASSLGHGLRDTQYF

j_gene: TRBJ1-4
d_gene: .
v_gene: TRBV4-1
CDR3aa: CASSPGGGLEEKLFF

j_gene: TRBJ2-2
d_gene: TRBD2
v_gene: TRBV4-2
CDR3aa: CASSLGLAENTGELFF

j_gene: TRBJ1-4
d_gene: .
v_gene: TRBV27
CDR3aa: CASRFTGENEKLFF

j_gene: TRBJ2-7
d_gene: TRBD2
v_gene: TRBV7-2
CDR3aa: CASSSGGTAASYEQYF

j_gene: TRBJ2-1
d_gene: TRBD2
v_gene: TRBV5-4
CDR3aa: CASSLGGGRDEQFF

j_gene: TRBJ2-3
d_gene: .
v_gene: TRBV12-5
CDR3aa: CASGLVTQTGGSTDTQYF

j_gene: TRBJ2-5
d_gene: TRBD2
v_gene: TRBV11-2
CDR3aa: CASSFRGGTSGRETQYF

j_gene: TRBJ1-4
d_gene: .
v_gene: TRBV5-1
CDR3aa: CASSPSGTPDEKLFF

j_gene: TRBJ1-4
d_gene: .
v_gene: TRBV9
CDR3aa: CASSADDSPKLFF

j_gene: TRBJ1-3
d_gene: .
v_gene: TRBV19
CDR3aa: CASSVQALSGNTIYF

j_gene: TRBJ2-3
d_gene: .
v_gene: TRBV12-3/TRBV12-4
CDR3aa: CASSTSLGSLQYF

j_gene: TRBJ2-7
d_gene: TRBD2
v_gene: TRBV6-5
CDR3aa: CASKSSGSKGEQYF

j_gene: TRBJ1-4
d_gene: TRBD1
v_gene: TRBV4-3
CDR3aa: CASSSFGTGGEKLFF

j_gene: TRBJ1-3
d_gene: .
v_gene: TRBV30
CDR3aa: CAWNRDSDSGNTIYF

j_gene: TRBJ1-1
d_gene: .
v_gene: TRBV28
CDR3aa: CATLNTEAFF

j_gene: TRBJ1-1
d_gene: .
v_gene: TRBV19
CDR3aa: CASSEAVNTEAFF

j_gene: TRBJ1-2
d_gene: .
v_gene: TRBV7-9
CDR3aa: CASSLGGYSYGYTF

j_gene: TRBJ2-2
d_gene: .
v_gene: TRBV6-4
CDR3aa: CASRTDSGELFF

j_gene: TRBJ1-1
d_gene: TRBD1
v_gene: TRBV18
CDR3aa: CASSQGQVEMYTEAFF

j_gene: TRBJ2-3
d_gene: .
v_gene: TRBV19
CDR3aa: CASSRNQAGADTQYF

j_gene: TRBJ2-7
d_gene: TRBD1
v_gene: TRBV29-1
CDR3aa: CSVARTGAYEQYF

j_gene: TRBJ1-1
d_gene: TRBD1
v_gene: TRBV29-1
CDR3aa: CSVSRGRGTEAFF

j_gene: TRBJ1-2
d_gene: .
v_gene: TRBV7-9
CDR3aa: CAAGLANYGYTF